The clone carrying this T cell receptor beta chain has just a few counts. Its antigen is unknown. This CDR3 has 13 amino acids. Per germline, CDR1 MNHNS and CDR2 SASEGT. The V segment lost 5 bases and the J segment 3 bases; nucleotides outside the gene matches: 2. Unique molecular identifiers were present on cDNA, and template switching added a universal primer site. MiXCR, run by TCRdb on the 5' RACE reads, gives a single entry per CDR3 protein. The table shows some 1,700,000 distinct CDR3 sequences, with 25% to 35% occurring only once. The data were taken from a study of identical twins. General study findings and limits: For out-of-frame beta sequences, excess twin sharing was weaker. Low generation-probability sequences were in excess among twin-shared out-of-frame alpha sequences. For monozygotic twins, models underestimated out-of-frame TCR alpha sharing.

The chain has TRBV6-1 and TRBJ2-7; 9 bases are shared with TRBD1. The sequence was obtained from a newborn girl in good health. What was sequenced was cord blood. This chain's CDR3 is CASSTGGNYEQYF. In DNA form, the CDR3 reads TGTGCCAGCAGTACAGGGGGCAACTACGAGCAGTACTTC.